The clone carrying this TCR beta chain was counted ten times or more. CDR1 and CDR2 from the germline V gene are SGHRS and YFSETQ. V was trimmed by 3 bases and J by 2 bases, leaving 6 bases between them. This CDR3 has 14 amino acids. The sample belongs to a study of neurological immune-mediated disorders. TCRdb processed the 5' RACE reads anew with MiXCR; each CDR3 protein has one entry. The sample lists 50,000 to 60,000 distinct CDR3 sequences; roughly 2.5% were seen once. The TCR originated in a man aged 50 to 60 with multiple sclerosis. The chain is built from TRBV5-1 and TRBJ2-6; unclear D gene. Material for sequencing was PBMCs. The DNA of the CDR3 is TGCGCCAGCAGCTCGGGTGCTGGGGCCAACGTCCTGACTTTC. This encodes CASSSGAGANVLTF.